This TCR beta chain was sequenced in a study of cytomegalovirus exposure and HLA in healthy donors. Germline CDR1 and CDR2: GTSNPN and SVGIG (reference sequence). Trimming cost V 0 bases and J 4 bases, with 13 bases left between them. This CDR3 spans 15 amino acids. Sequenced by immunoSEQ multiplex PCR; TCRdb stores in-frame clones only, minus some. This sample has about 330,000 clones; 87% occur once, and the top ten carry 0.95% to 1.5%. The receptor was isolated from a woman younger than 45 in good health and CMV-seropositive. Sequencing was carried out using PBMCs. This chain connects TRBV30 to TRBJ1-5; D may be TRBD1 (5 bases). Here the CDR3 reads CAWSVSQGPNQPQHF. The CDR3 DNA is TGTGCCTGGAGTGTTTCCCAGGGACCGAATCAGCCCCAGCATTTT.